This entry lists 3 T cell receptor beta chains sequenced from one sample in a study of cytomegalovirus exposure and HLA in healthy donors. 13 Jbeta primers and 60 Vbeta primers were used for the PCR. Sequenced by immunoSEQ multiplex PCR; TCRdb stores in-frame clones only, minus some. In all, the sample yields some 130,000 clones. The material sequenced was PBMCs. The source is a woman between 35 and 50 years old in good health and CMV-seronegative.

The DNA of the CDR3 is TGTGCCAGCAGCTTCGGAAGACGGGACGGGCCCGGGGGACTGTTTTTT. Protein sequence: CASSFGRRDGPGGLFF. This rearrangement joins TRBV5-4 to TRBJ1-4, with D possibly TRBD1 on 5 matching bases. CDR1 and CDR2 from the germline V gene are SGHNT and YYREEE (reference sequence). The CDR3 covers 16 residues. With 2 bases removed from V and 13 bases from J, the gap between germline ends came to 24 bases.

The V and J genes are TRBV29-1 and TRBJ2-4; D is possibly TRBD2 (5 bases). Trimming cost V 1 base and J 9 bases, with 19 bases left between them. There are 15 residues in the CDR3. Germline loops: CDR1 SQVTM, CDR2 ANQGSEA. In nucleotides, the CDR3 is TGCAGCGTTGAAGCGGAGGACCATGCGAAGGGCATTCAGTACTTC. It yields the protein CSVEAEDHAKGIQYF.

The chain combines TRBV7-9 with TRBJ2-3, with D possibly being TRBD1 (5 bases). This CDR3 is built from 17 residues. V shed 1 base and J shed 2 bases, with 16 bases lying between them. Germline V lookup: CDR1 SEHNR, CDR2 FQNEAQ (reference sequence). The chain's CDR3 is CASSLGRQGIITDTQYF. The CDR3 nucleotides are TGTGCCAGCAGCTTAGGTCGGCAGGGTATAATCACAGATACGCAGTATTTT.